This T cell receptor beta chain was captured by sequencing in a study of T cell changes during pregnancy in multiple sclerosis (dated by TCRdb to about 2019). For the study in its entirety: The study looked at changes in the T cell repertoire across pregnancy in women with multiple sclerosis.

This clone was seen a handful of times. What this receptor recognizes is not known. The record has no base qualities; no much larger clone is one base away. The library was produced with the immunoSEQ multiplex PCR assay. The table comes from immuneACCESS by way of TCRdb, which keeps in-frame sequences with V and J called. Part of the clones is missing from these tables; in studies checked, under half for an unresolved V gene and the rest for unknown reasons. The sample table lists about 56,000 clones, 80% to 90% of them with a count of one. In total, the top ten clones hold under 5.5% of the sample. This clonotype originated in a human donor whose cells served as feeder cells for cultures in a pregnancy study. The sample comprised peripheral blood from another person, used as feeder cells.

The base sequence is TGTGCCTGGAAGGGGACTGATGATACCGGGGAGCTGTTTTTT. Its product reads: CAWKGTDDTGELFF. Here the chain combines TRBV30 and TRBJ2-2; the best D guess is TRBD2, with 6 bases matching. Taken from cysteine to phenylalanine, the CDR3 has 14 residues. Solely the CDR3 DNA is kept, with 42 bases framed from the first base. V gives up 4 bases and J gives up 5 bases, and the segment between their germline ends measures 14 bases. From the germline V gene (reference sequence), CDR1 is GTSNPN and CDR2 is SVGIG.